One T cell receptor (beta chain) is described in this entry. This clone was picked up many times. Its antigen has not been determined. Within one base of it there is no much larger clone, and no base qualities were kept. Per the germline V gene (reference sequence), SEHNR is the CDR1 and FQNEAQ is the CDR2. V and J lose 1 base and 1 base, and a span of 5 bases separates them. Including cysteine and phenylalanine, the CDR3 has 13 amino acids. Only the CDR3 part of the read is kept: 39 bases, read in frame from the first base. The sample is drawn from a study of TIL therapy for anti-PD-1-resistant metastatic lung cancer (dated by TCRdb to the early 2020s). For the study in its entirety: Tumors were harvested before any PD-1/PD-L1 blockade; patients then received nivolumab, and those progressing received lymphodepletion, expanded TIL infusion and IL-2. Clonotypes were tracked across tumor, expanded TIL product and serial blood samples by T cell receptor beta sequencing of tumor and peripheral blood. Among the enrolled patients, the median age was around 56 years (range about 35-85), and the median tumor PD-L1 proportion score was 4.5% to 7.5%. The cohort was predominantly lung adenocarcinoma, with a handful of EGFR-mutant and two ALK-rearranged tumors, and half of patients were current or former smokers. A median non-synonymous tumor mutation burden of 1.5 mutations per megabase was determined across the cohort by whole-exome sequencing.

TCR beta CDR3 regions were amplified from genomic DNA by bias-controlled multiplex PCR with the immunoSEQ v3 hsTCRB kit. An Illumina NextSeq 500 was used to sequence the TCR libraries, reaching around 1.8 million read pairs at survey level or roughly 5-6.5 million at deep level. The original methods were these. V, D and J genes were assigned, non-productive sequences were removed, and clonality was reported by immunoSEQ Analyzer software. Repertoires of infused TIL and blood were compared using productive Simpson clonality and the Morisita overlap index of productive TRB rearrangements. Absolute clonotype counts in blood were estimated as lymphocyte count times CD3+ fraction times the clone's productive frequency. Drawn from immuneACCESS, this table holds only the in-frame rearrangements with V and J called that TCRdb kept. Clones are partly lost; checked studies trace under half to an unresolved V gene and leave the rest unexplained. The D gene and trimming were derived from the DNA, and the V and J assignments and clone size from that table. Counted in this sample were roughly 60,000 clones; less than 85% of them appeared once. The ten largest clones represent 1.8% of the sample.

Taken with the paper, the label for time point translates to: pre-treatment sample, taken before nivolumab and TIL therapy. Adults with stage 4 NSCLC were enrolled from late 2017 to early 2020 in a dual-center phase I trial. Samples came from a single-arm, open-label phase I trial of tumor-infiltrating lymphocyte therapy with nivolumab in advanced non-small cell lung cancer. Blood mononuclear cells from EDTA tubes were separated on a Ficoll gradient and snap-frozen as pellets, and DNA was extracted from the cells using a Qiagen mini-prep kit. What the research found in general, with its limitations: The study protocol defined all tumor marker inferences as exploratory. The baseline peripheral repertoire was partially replaced by infused TIL clonotypes, which then decayed over months, and no apparent association between persistence and response was found. Generalizability was limited because the cohort was highly selected, with more treatment-naive, never-smoker and oncogene-addicted patients included than is typical.

The V and J segments used are TRBV7-9 and TRBJ2-7, with the D gene too uncertain to name. Sequencing used blood, obtained at baseline. This TCR came from a person between 30 and 79 years old with non-small cell lung cancer. CDR3 region: CASSLVVSYEQYF. The nucleotide sequence reads TGTGCCAGCAGCTTAGTAGTGTCCTACGAGCAGTACTTC.